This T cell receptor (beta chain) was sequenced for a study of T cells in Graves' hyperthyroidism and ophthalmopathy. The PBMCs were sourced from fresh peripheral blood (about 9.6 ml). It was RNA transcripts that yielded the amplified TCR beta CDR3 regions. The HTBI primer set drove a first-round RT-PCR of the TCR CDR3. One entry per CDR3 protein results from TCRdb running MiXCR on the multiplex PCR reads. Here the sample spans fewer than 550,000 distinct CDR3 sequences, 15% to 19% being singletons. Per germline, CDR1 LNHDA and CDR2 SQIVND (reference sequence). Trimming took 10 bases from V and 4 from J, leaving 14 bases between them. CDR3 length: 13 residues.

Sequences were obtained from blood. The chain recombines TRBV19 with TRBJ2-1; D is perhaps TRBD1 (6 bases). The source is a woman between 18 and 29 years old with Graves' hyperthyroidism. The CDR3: CATRPQGYNEQFF. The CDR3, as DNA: TGTGCCACGCGTCCACAGGGTTACAATGAGCAGTTCTTC.